These 12 T cell receptor beta chains were all obtained from the same sample, sequenced in a study of long-term antiretroviral therapy in people with HIV. At survey level, the immunoSEQ assay was run in its v3.0 version. Sequencing was performed with immunoSEQ multiplex PCR; in TCRdb, only in-frame clones are kept and a portion is missing. The sample consists of under 40,000 clones, 65% to 90% of them appearing once. Material: unsorted PBMCs, obtained 0.3 years after starting antiretroviral therapy. These receptors were taken from a man between 18 and 35 years old with HIV.

V is TRBV7-2 and J is TRBJ2-7; 15 bases match TRBD2. Germline V gene sequence: CDR1 SGHTA, CDR2 FQGNSA. Unmatched junction bases numbered 7, after V lost 1 base and J lost 6 bases. This CDR3 has 17 residues. DNA for the CDR3: TGTGCCAGCAGCTTAGGGGGGACTAGCGGGAGGTTGATCGAGCAGTACTTC. Amino acids: CASSLGGTSGRLIEQYF. Based on the CDR3 plus reference TRBV7-2 and TRBJ2-7, the full variable domain is GAGVSQSPSNKVTEKGKDVELRCDPISGHTALYWYRQSLGQGLEFLIYFQGNSAPDKSGLPSDRFSAERTGGSVSTLTIQRTQQEDSAVYLCASSLGGTSGRLIEQYFGPGTRLTVT.

This sequence joins TRBV9 and TRBJ1-1, with D perhaps matching TRBD1 (5 bases). The CDR3 consists of 15 residues. Germline loops: CDR1 SGDLS, CDR2 YYNGEE. Trimming removed 0 bases at V and 1 base at J, with 10 bases between. DNA of the CDR3: TGTGCCAGCAGCGTAGCCACAGGTCCGAACACTGAAGCTTTCTTT. This gives the protein CASSVATGPNTEAFF.

V is TRBV7-8 and J is TRBJ2-2; 9 bases line up with TRBD2. CDR1 is SGHVS and CDR2 is FQNEAQ in the germline V gene. V lost 5 bases and J lost 7; bases outside the gene matches: 23. This CDR3 contains 20 residues. The CDR3 spells CASSPAGGALNTYSRGELFF. The CDR3 DNA is TGTGCCAGCAGCCCGGCGGGGGGGGCTCTTAATACTTATTCTCGCGGGGAGCTGTTTTTT.

This sequence joins TRBV6-5 and TRBJ2-7; the D gene is possibly TRBD2 (5 bases). CDR1 MNHEY and CDR2 SVGAGI come from the germline V gene. This CDR3 has 14 amino acids. Between the trimmed V and J ends, which lost 8 bases and 0 bases, there was a span of 14 bases. The CDR3 coding sequence is TGTGCCAGCGCCCCGGGGAGAGTCTCCTACGAGCAGTACTTC. Translated: CASAPGRVSYEQYF.

The V call is TRBV6-6, the J call TRBJ2-7; D is perhaps TRBD2 (6 bases). V lost 7 bases, J lost 2 bases, and 15 bases lay in between. CDR1 and CDR2 (germline): MNHNY, SVGAGI (reference sequence). The CDR3 extends over 14 amino acids. CDR3 region: CASTEQLATYEQYF. CDR3 in DNA: TGTGCCAGCACCGAGCAACTAGCTACCTACGAGCAGTACTTC.

This chain connects TRBV19 to TRBJ1-1; D is perhaps TRBD1 (5 bases). V lost 5 bases, J lost 3 bases, and 13 bases lay in between. There are 14 residues in the CDR3. Germline CDR1 LNHDA, CDR2 SQIVND (reference sequence). The CDR3 DNA sequence: TGTGCCAGTAGTGCGGACTGGGGGGACACTGAAGCTTTCTTT. Translation: CASSADWGDTEAFF.

The chain uses TRBV4-2 and TRBJ1-5; TRBD1 might be the D (5 bases). V lost 1 base to trimming and J lost 2 bases, with 12 bases between them. The CDR3 length is 16 residues. Germline values: CDR1 LGHNA, CDR2 YNFKEQ. CDR3 protein: CASSQVGDRGNQPQHF. In DNA form, the CDR3 reads TGTGCCAGCAGCCAAGTGGGGGATAGGGGCAATCAGCCCCAGCATTTT.

The chain employs TRBV10-3 and TRBJ2-3; 9 bases line up with TRBD2. J was trimmed by 1 base and V by 5 bases; bases with no gene match: 4. Per the germline V gene, CDR1 is ENHRY and CDR2 is SYGVKD. This CDR3 comprises 15 residues. In DNA, the CDR3 is TGTGCCATCAGTTCCGGGACTAGCCGCACAGATACGCAGTATTTT. This sequence encodes CAISSGTSRTDTQYF.

In this sample, this clone turned up a few times. This sequence joins TRBV6-6 and TRBJ2-2; either TRBD1 or TRBD2 may supply D (5 bases each). V was trimmed by 7 bases and J by 0 bases, leaving 9 bases between them. The CDR3 contains 14 residues. Germline CDR1 is MNHNY and CDR2 is SVGAGI (reference sequence). Here the CDR3 DNA reads TGTGCCAGCAAAAGGGACGCGAACACCGGGGAGCTGTTTTTT. It specifies CASKRDANTGELFF.

The chain carries TRBV2 and TRBJ1-2; 9 bases match TRBD1. J lost 5 bases, V lost 1 base, and 5 bases had no gene match. The CDR3 consists of 15 residues. CDR1 is SNHLY and CDR2 is FYNNEI in the germline V gene. The CDR3 coding sequence is TGTGCCAGCAGTGAAGGGACAGGGGACCTATATGGCTACACCTTC. Protein: CASSEGTGDLYGYTF. Using reference TRBV2 and TRBJ1-2 for the parts outside the CDR3, the full variable domain is EPEVTQTPSHQVTQMGQEVILRCVPISNHLYFYWYRQILGQKVEFLVSFYNNEISEKSEIFDDQFSVERPDGSNFTLKIRSTKLEDSAMYFCASSEGTGDLYGYTFGSGTRLTVV.

The chain employs TRBV9 and TRBJ2-7; no clear D. CDR3 length: 14 residues. The germline V gene has CDR1 SGDLS and CDR2 YYNGEE. Trimming removed 3 bases from V and 3 bases from J, with 13 bases in between. The CDR3 DNA reads as TGTGCCAGCAGCGCATCGCCAGGTATCTACGAGCAGTACTTC. Protein sequence: CASSASPGIYEQYF.

The J gene is TRBJ1-1, the V gene TRBV30; D is undetermined. Germline values: CDR1 GTSNPN, CDR2 SVGIG (reference sequence). The V end was cut by 0 bases, the J end by 0 bases, with 5 bases between. The CDR3 extends over 13 amino acids. The CDR3 DNA follows: TGTGCCTGGAGTGTCAATCTGAACACTGAAGCTTTCTTT. Amino acids: CAWSVNLNTEAFF.